This T cell receptor (beta chain) was obtained from a study of T cell responses to AZD1222 COVID-19 vaccine. Repertoires were generated with immunoSEQ multiplex PCR, while TCRdb's copy carries only in-frame clones and drops some. The repertoire holds 90,000 to 120,000 clones, with about 90% as singletons. V dropped 3 bases and J dropped 2 bases, with 7 bases sitting between them. This CDR3 is built from 13 residues. The germline gives CDR1 KGHSH, CDR2 LQKENI. Remarks on this clone: At the DNA level, this CDR3 is encoded by other sequences in the same sample as well.

The sequenced sample was peripheral blood, obtained on day 0 of AZD1222 vaccination. The TCR was taken from an adult in good health. The rearrangement uses TRBV18 and TRBJ2-5; D not certain. The CDR3: CASSPGPQETQYF. The CDR3 coding sequence is TGTGCCAGCTCACCGGGTCCACAAGAGACCCAGTACTTC.